This T cell receptor beta chain was sequenced during a study of blood T cell repertoires in COVID-19. Trimming cost V 5 bases and J 5 bases; bases outside gene matches: 11. The CDR3 is 15 residues long. Germline V gives CDR1 SGHNT, CDR2 YENEEA. Source study methods: The authors estimated nucleated cell counts from reference gene primer amplification. The table came from immunoSEQ multiplex PCR; TCRdb's copy has only in-frame clones and leaves some out. D and trimming were read from the DNA, whereas the V and J calls and clone size are those reported in that table. The sample lists about 90,000 clones, around four fifths occurring once.

The V and J genes are TRBV11-3 and TRBJ1-1; 7 nucleotides line up with TRBD1. The clonotype was recovered from a woman older than 75 with acute or convalescent COVID-19. Sample: peripheral blood. The CDR3 loop reads CASSARGQPLTEAFF. CDR3 nucleotide sequence: TGTGCCAGCAGCGCCCGGGGACAGCCACTTACTGAAGCTTTCTTT.